The next 18 T cell receptor beta chains were all read from a single sample in a study of OX40 agonist ivuxolimab in advanced cancers. Profiling relied on immunoSEQ multiplex PCR, and the TCRdb table lists in-frame clones only, not all of them. In the table there are 98,000 or so clones, approximately 90% of which are singletons. The sequences come from CD4+ or CD8+ T cells sorted from blood, collected in a trial of the OX40 agonist ivuxolimab. These receptors all come from an adult with an advanced solid tumor such as melanoma, head and neck, liver or kidney cancer.

The chain has TRBV5-1 and TRBJ2-1; 10 bases agree with TRBD2. Looked up from germline, CDR1 is SGHRS and CDR2 is YFSETQ. Trimming cost V 6 bases and J 2 bases; bases outside gene matches: 14. The CDR3 runs to 18 residues. This CDR3 reads CASTSGGTSASTYNEQFF. The CDR3 DNA is TGCGCCAGCACCTCCGGGGGGACTAGCGCTTCCACCTACAATGAGCAGTTCTTC.

The rearrangement links TRBV7-2 to TRBJ2-3; no reliable D call. The length of the CDR3 is 15 residues. Between the trimmed V and J ends, which lost 7 bases and 0 bases, there was a span of 14 bases. The V gene's germline CDR1 is SGHTA and CDR2 FQGNSA. The CDR3 region has the DNA TGTGCCAGCATCCTAATAGCAGCTAGCACAGATACGCAGTATTTT. It yields the protein CASILIAASTDTQYF.

V and J are TRBV13 and TRBJ1-2, with 12 bases matching TRBD1. V gave up 3 bases and J gave up 4 bases; unmatched junction bases: 6. This CDR3 is built from 16 residues. CDR1 and CDR2 (germline): PRHDT, FYEKMQ (reference sequence). Here the CDR3 DNA reads TGTGCCAGCAGCTTGGGACAGGGGGCATCTAGCTATGGCTACACCTTC. Residues: CASSLGQGASSYGYTF. The full variable domain, in which reference TRBV13 and TRBJ1-2 provide the parts outside the CDR3, is AAGVIQSPRHLIKEKRETATLKCYPIPRHDTVYWYQQGPGQDPQFLISFYEKMQSDKGSIPDRFSAQQFSDYHSELNMSSLELGDSALYFCASSLGQGASSYGYTFGSGTRLTVV.

The rearrangement uses TRBV21-1 and TRBJ2-7; the table calls TRBD1, which could not be checked here. TRBV21-1 is designated a pseudogene. The CDR3 spans 10 residues. The chain's CDR3 is CASRTYEQYV. Written as DNA, the CDR3 is TGTGCCAGCAGGACATACGAGCAGTACGTC.

The chain couples TRBV9 to TRBJ2-1; D is perhaps TRBD2 (5 bases). The CDR3 loop spans 15 amino acids. In germline, CDR1 is SGDLS, CDR2 YYNGEE. The V and J ends lost 1 base and 0 bases respectively, with 8 bases between them. The CDR3 DNA sequence: TGTGCCAGCAGCGTAATGGGGAGCTCCTACAATGAGCAGTTCTTC. It specifies CASSVMGSSYNEQFF.

This clone was detected once. The V and J genes are TRBV11-2 and TRBJ2-7; TRBD1 matches at 10 bases. Germline V CDR1 and CDR2: SGHAT, FQNNGV. This CDR3 has 14 amino acids. The junction had 4 bases not matched to a gene; V was cut back by 4 bases and J by 4 bases. The CDR3 spells CASSSRDRGYEQYF. Here the CDR3 DNA reads TGTGCCAGCAGCTCCCGGGACAGGGGATACGAGCAGTACTTC. Together with reference TRBV11-2 and TRBJ2-7, the CDR3 gives the full variable domain: EAGVAQSPRYKIIEKRQSVAFWCNPISGHATLYWYQQILGQGPKLLIQFQNNGVVDDSQLPKDRFSAERLKGVDSTLKIQPAKLEDSAVYLCASSSRDRGYEQYFGPGTRLTVT.

The V call is TRBV5-8, the J call TRBJ1-2; no reliable D call. This CDR3 has 16 residues. V shed 3 bases and J shed 4 bases, with 19 bases lying between them. Germline CDR1 and CDR2: SGHTS and YDEGEE. The CDR3 nucleotides read TGTGCCAGCAGCTACCCGGACCCGGGAGACGGCTATGGCTACACCTTC. Residues: CASSYPDPGDGYGYTF. The variable domain in full, with the rest retrieved from reference TRBV5-8 and TRBJ1-2, is EAGVTQSPTHLIKTRGQQATLRCSPISGHTSVYWYQQALGLGLQFLLWYDEGEERNRGNFPPRFSGRQFPNYSSELNVNALELEDSALYLCASSYPDPGDGYGYTFGSGTRLTVV.

A word on this clone: One end of the junction varies from germline; a read error may be responsible. The chain joins TRBV7-7 to TRBJ2-5, with TRBD1 matching 10 bases. CDR3 length: 14 amino acids. Germline V CDR1 and CDR2: SSHAT, FNYEAQ (reference sequence). CDR3 sequence (DNA): TGTGCTAGCAGCCCCGGGACAGGGGCCGAGACCCAGTACTTC. Translation: CASSPGTGAETQYF.

CDR3 in amino acids: CASSLEDEQFF. In DNA, the CDR3 is TGTGCCAGCAGCTTGGAGGATGAGCAGTTCTTC. The chain carries TRBV5-4 and TRBJ2-1, with D hard to call. The CDR3 sequence is 11 residues long. The V gene lost 0 bases and the J gene lost 8 bases, with 3 bases spanning the gap. The V gene's germline CDR1 is SGHNT and CDR2 YYREEE (reference sequence).

This clone was counted between two and nine times. The chain combines TRBV4-2 with TRBJ1-4, with 8 bases matching TRBD1. The CDR3 is made up of 14 amino acids. The V and J ends lost 4 bases and 7 bases, in that order; junction bases with no gene match: 5. The germline gives CDR1 LGHNA, CDR2 YNFKEQ. The CDR3 DNA sequence: TGTGCCAGCAGCCGGACAGGGCCCGGTGAAAAACTGTTTTTT. Protein product: CASSRTGPGEKLFF.

The sample holds one count of this clone. The rearrangement links TRBV7-3 to TRBJ2-3; 9 nucleotides match TRBD1. The trim removed 5 bases at V and 5 bases at J, leaving 8 bases unmatched. The germline CDR1 and CDR2 sequences are SGHTA and FQGTGA. This CDR3 contains 15 residues. CDR3 amino acids: CASSVQGARGDTQYF. CDR3 coding DNA: TGTGCCAGCAGCGTACAGGGGGCTCGGGGAGATACGCAGTATTTT.

The gene calls are TRBV13 and TRBJ2-7, with D perhaps given as TRBD1 or TRBD2 (7 bases each). The CDR3 totals 15 residues. Germline CDR1 reads PRHDT; CDR2 reads FYEKMQ (reference sequence). V was pared by 6 bases and J by 6 bases, with 21 bases between. CDR3: CASSSLPGQRGEQYF. Written as DNA, the CDR3 is TGTGCCAGCAGTTCCCTACCGGGACAGCGGGGCGAGCAGTACTTC. Combining the CDR3 with reference TRBV13 and TRBJ2-7 gives the whole variable domain AAGVIQSPRHLIKEKRETATLKCYPIPRHDTVYWYQQGPGQDPQFLISFYEKMQSDKGSIPDRFSAQQFSDYHSELNMSSLELGDSALYFCASSSLPGQRGEQYFGPGTRLTVT.

This rearrangement joins TRBV7-8 to TRBJ2-7; no definite D call. CDR3 length: 12 residues. V lost 1 base and J 5 bases, leaving 6 bases between the germline ends. The germline V gene encodes CDR1 SGHVS and CDR2 FQNEAQ. CDR3 nucleotide sequence: TGTGCCAGCAGCTTAGGGGTGAACGAGCAGTACTTC. Translating gives CASSLGVNEQYF.

The chain uses TRBV5-1 and TRBJ1-3; TRBD1 is a possible D gene (5 bases). This CDR3 has 15 amino acids. V gave up 7 bases and J gave up 2 bases, with 16 bases separating them. Germline loops: CDR1 SGHRS, CDR2 YFSETQ. The CDR3 DNA sequence: TGCGCCAGCCGCGTAGCAGGGTCGACTGGAAACACCATATATTTT. Its protein is CASRVAGSTGNTIYF.

V and J are TRBV14 and TRBJ2-2, with D possibly matching TRBD2 (6 bases). The ends were cut back, 2 bases at V and 4 bases at J, with 8 bases in the middle. This CDR3 has 14 residues. In germline, CDR1 is SGHDN, CDR2 FVKESK. The CDR3 DNA sequence: TGTGCCAGCAGCCAAAGGACTATCACCGGGGAGCTGTTTTTT. As protein: CASSQRTITGELFF.

The chain has TRBV5-4 and TRBJ1-2, with D possibly matching TRBD1 (6 bases). With 0 bases removed from V and 8 bases from J, the gap between germline ends came to 14 bases. This CDR3 contains 14 residues. Germline V CDR1 and CDR2: SGHNT, YYREEE (reference sequence). The CDR3 coding sequence is TGTGCCAGCAGCTTGGCTGCAGGGGATAGCGGCTACACCTTC. It translates to CASSLAAGDSGYTF.

V gene TRBV19 combines with J gene TRBJ1-5; D is ambiguous. The germline V and J ends were trimmed by 4 bases and 2 bases, with 6 bases remaining between them. The length of the CDR3 is 13 residues. Germline CDR1 and CDR2: LNHDA and SQIVND (reference sequence). CDR3 coding DNA: TGTGCCAGTAGTAGTATGGGCAATCAGCCCCAGCATTTT. It encodes CASSSMGNQPQHF.

The rearrangement links TRBV21-1 to TRBJ1-5; the DNA was not used to check the table's D call, TRBD1. TRBV21-1 is marked as a pseudogene. CDR3 size: 14 residues. CDR3 loop: CASSDTGNIQPQHF. For the CDR3, the DNA is TGTGCCAGCAGCGATACAGGGAATATTCAGCCCCAGCATTTT.